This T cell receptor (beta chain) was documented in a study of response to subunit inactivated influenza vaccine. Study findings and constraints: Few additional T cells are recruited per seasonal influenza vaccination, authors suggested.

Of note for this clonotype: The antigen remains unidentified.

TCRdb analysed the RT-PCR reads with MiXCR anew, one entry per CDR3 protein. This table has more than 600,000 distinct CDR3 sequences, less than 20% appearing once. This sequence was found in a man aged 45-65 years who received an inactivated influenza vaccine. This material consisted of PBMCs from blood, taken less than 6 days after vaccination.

DNA of the CDR3: TGCAGTGCTAGATCCGGGACTAGCTCGGGCGGGGAGCTGTTTTTT. This encodes CSARSGTSSGGELFF. The rearrangement uses TRBV20-1 and TRBJ2-2, with 9 bases aligning to TRBD2. The CDR3 extends over 15 amino acids. Germline V CDR1 and CDR2: DFQATT, SNEGSKA (reference sequence). The V gene end was trimmed by 2 bases and the J gene end by 7 bases; junction bases not matched to a gene: 8.